This T cell receptor beta chain comes out of a study of cytomegalovirus exposure and HLA in healthy donors. Assay: immunoSEQ multiplex PCR; the TCRdb copy retains only in-frame clones and omits some. The sample yields fewer than 70,000 clones, approximately 96% seen once. Germline CDR1 and CDR2: LNHDA and SQIVND (reference sequence). The V end lost 3 bases, the J end lost 6 bases, and 11 bases lay between the germline ends. This CDR3 contains 14 residues. Source material: PBMCs. This rearrangement joins TRBV19 to TRBJ2-2; D gene ambiguous. The sequence came from a man younger than 35 in good health and CMV-seronegative. CDR3 residues: CASSMSSAAGELFF. In DNA form, the CDR3 reads TGTGCCAGTAGTATGAGCAGCGCGGCCGGGGAGCTGTTTTTT.